Listed below are T cell receptor beta chains from one sample, sequenced in a study of blood T cell repertoires in COVID-19. The table came from immunoSEQ multiplex PCR; TCRdb's copy has only in-frame clones and leaves some out. The sample yields roughly 260,000 clones, around 82% seen once. Specimen: peripheral blood. The receptors come from a woman under 30 with acute or convalescent COVID-19. CDR3s include the opening cysteine and the closing phenylalanine or tryptophan. The order of the fields is J gene, clone size, V gene, D gene, CDR3 DNA, CDR3 protein. A D gene is named only where the DNA matches it firmly. Size is omitted from some rows. Given values are once, few, many or a class for expanded clones.

TRBJ2-5 | . | TRBV6-1 | TRBD2 | TGTGCCAGCAGTGACGGACTAGCGGGAGTATTTATAGAGACCCAGTACTTC | CASSDGLAGVFIETQYF
TRBJ2-7 | once | TRBV6-5 | TRBD1 | TGTGCCAGCAGTTCGACAGGGAGCTACGAGCAGTACTTC | CASSSTGSYEQYF
TRBJ2-3 | . | TRBV6-6 | TRBD2 | TGTGCCAGCAGTGCGACTAGCGGGAGTGTAAATACGCAGTATTTT | CASSATSGSVNTQYF
TRBJ1-2 | . | TRBV27 | . | TGTGCCAGCAGGAACCAGGGGTCGCTCTATGGCTACACCTTC | CASRNQGSLYGYTF
TRBJ2-6 | . | TRBV19 | . | TGTGCCAGTAGTATAGGTTGGGGCTCCGGGGCCAACGTCCTGACTTTC | CASSIGWGSGANVLTF
TRBJ1-4 | . | TRBV6-6 | TRBD1 | TGTGCCAGCAGTTACGGGACAGGGGTTGGGAATGAAAAACTGTTTTTT | CASSYGTGVGNEKLFF
TRBJ2-7 | . | TRBV11-2 | TRBD2 | TGTGCCAGCAGCTTAGCGTCTAGCGGCTACGAGCAGTACTTC | CASSLASSGYEQYF
TRBJ2-7 | . | TRBV7-2 | TRBD1 | TGTGCCAGCAGCTCCCTTGGACAGGGGACATCCTACGAGCAGTACTTC | CASSSLGQGTSYEQYF
TRBJ2-1 | . | TRBV19 | . | TGTGCCAGTAGTCCGGGACAGCTGCGGGGCGAGCAGTTCTTC | CASSPGQLRGEQFF
TRBJ1-5 | . | TRBV7-6 | . | TGTGCCAGCAGCCCCGACATGAATCAGCCCCAGCATTTT | CASSPDMNQPQHF
TRBJ2-7 | . | TRBV7-2 | . | TGTGCCAGCAGCTTAGCGTTGTCGGCGGACATCATCTACGAGCAGTACTTC | CASSLALSADIIYEQYF
TRBJ1-2 | . | TRBV18 | . | TGTGCCAGCTCACCACTAGCCGGGAATAGTCCTAACTATGGCTACACCTTC | CASSPLAGNSPNYGYTF
TRBJ2-1 | . | TRBV24-1 | TRBD2 | TGTGCCACCAGTGATGCGAAGACTAGCGGGACGTACAATGAGCAGTTCTTC | CATSDAKTSGTYNEQFF
TRBJ1-2 | . | TRBV19 | . | TGTGCCAGTAGTATGATCCTCGGCAGGGGACCTTATGGCTACACCTTC | CASSMILGRGPYGYTF
TRBJ2-1 | . | TRBV18 | . | TGTGCCAGCTCACCACACCCCGGCACTACCTACAATGAGCAGTTCTTC | CASSPHPGTTYNEQFF
TRBJ2-7 | . | TRBV7-9 | TRBD2 | TGTGCCAGCAGCTCGGAGGGACTAGCGGGTGAAAAACGTACCTACGAGCAGTACTTC | CASSSEGLAGEKRTYEQYF
TRBJ1-6 | . | TRBV6-5 | . | TGTGCCAGCAGGGGCGATACCCGTATATCCCTCCACTTT | CASRGDTRISLHF
TRBJ2-7 | . | TRBV7-2 | TRBD1 | TGTGCCAGCAGCTTCCCTCACGGACAGGGCCTAATTCACGAGCAGTACTTC | CASSFPHGQGLIHEQYF
TRBJ2-7 | . | TRBV27 | TRBD1 | TGTGCCAGCAGCGTGGACAGGGGGCTCGAGCAGTACTTC | CASSVDRGLEQYF
TRBJ2-1 | . | TRBV7-2 | . | TGTGCCACCAACGGAGGGGGCGCCTACAATGAGCAGTTCTTC | CATNGGGAYNEQFF
TRBJ2-7 | once | TRBV19 | . | TGTGCCAGTAGCCCCCTTGGGGCAGGGGAAAGCTCCTACGAGCAGTACTTC | CASSPLGAGESSYEQYF
TRBJ2-1 | . | TRBV4-3 | . | TGCGCCAGCAGCCAAGCCTCGGACTTGCCAACGTTCTTC | CASSQASDLPTFF
TRBJ1-1 | . | TRBV28 | . | TGTGCCAGCAGTTTGGGAGGGGTGAGCACTGAAGCTTTCTTT | CASSLGGVSTEAFF
TRBJ2-7 | . | TRBV7-8 | TRBD1 | TGTGCCAGCAGCTTAGTCGACAGGGCCCACGAGCAGTACTTC | CASSLVDRAHEQYF
TRBJ1-5 | . | TRBV30 | TRBD1 | TGTGCCTGGGGACAGGGAAGTCAGCCCCAGCATTTT | CAWGQGSQPQHF
TRBJ2-1 | . | TRBV12-3/TRBV12-4 | . | TGTGCCAGCCGTCTGGACTGGGACAATGAGCAGTTCTTC | CASRLDWDNEQFF
TRBJ2-5 | . | TRBV3-1/TRBV3-2 | . | TGTGCCAGCAGTCCCAACAGGGTCGGGGAGACCCAGTACTTC | CASSPNRVGETQYF
TRBJ2-7 | . | TRBV9 | TRBD2 | TGTGCCAGCAGCGTAGAGGGAACTAGCGGGGTGTACGAGCAGTACTTC | CASSVEGTSGVYEQYF
TRBJ2-3 | . | TRBV6-5 | . | TGTGCCAGCAACAGGATGTGGTCTGATACGCAGTATTTT | CASNRMWSDTQYF
TRBJ2-7 | . | TRBV6-6 | TRBD1 | TGTGCCAGCAGGTTTACAGGGGGCGAATACGAGCAGTACTTC | CASRFTGGEYEQYF
TRBJ2-5 | . | TRBV4-2 | TRBD2 | TGTGCCAGCAGCCTGGGACTAGCGCATAAAGAGACCCAGTACTTC | CASSLGLAHKETQYF